This TCR beta chain was recorded in a study of response to subunit inactivated influenza vaccine. Study-level findings and limits: Authors suggested each seasonal influenza vaccination recruits few new T cells.

TCRdb re-called the RT-PCR reads with MiXCR, one entry per CDR3 protein. The sample carries under 500,000 distinct CDR3 sequences, approximately 9.9% recorded once. This clonotype was seen ten or more times. As yet, its antigen is unknown. This material consisted of PBMCs from blood, taken about 6 weeks after vaccination. The receptor was isolated from a man in his forties or fifties who received an inactivated influenza vaccine.

The DNA for the CDR3 is TGCGCCAGCAGCTTTATCGATGAGCAGTTCTTC. Translated, it gives CASSFIDEQFF. This chain links TRBV5-1 with TRBJ2-1; D gene ambiguous. Between the trimmed V and J ends, which lost 2 bases and 8 bases, there was a span of 5 bases. Germline assignment: CDR1 SGHRS and CDR2 YFSETQ. The CDR3 totals 11 residues.